The 21 T cell receptor beta chains listed next were all sequenced from one sample in a study of shared clonotypes between healthy human individuals. This table comes from immunoSEQ multiplex PCR, and its TCRdb copy is limited to in-frame clones, with some not included. This sample has about 1 million clones; about 74% occur once, and the top ten carry approximately 1.5%. The source material was memory CD4+ T cells sorted from blood. Subset: CD45RA-negative fraction. The receptors were gathered from a man between 18 and 35 years old in good health.

The genes are TRBV6-1 and TRBJ2-1; 9 nucleotides line up with TRBD2. The junction had 10 bases not matched to a gene; V was cut back by 7 bases and J by 6 bases. The CDR3 extends over 15 amino acids. Germline lookup yields CDR1 MNHNS and CDR2 SASEGT. CDR3 nucleotide sequence: TGTGCCAGCAATTTTCTAGCGGGGAGCCTCAATGAGCAGTTCTTC. It encodes CASNFLAGSLNEQFF.

In the case of this clone: Other DNA variants within this sample encode the same CDR3. This chain uses TRBV15 with TRBJ2-1; tentative D call: TRBD1 (5 bases). The CDR3 has 15 amino acids. The V end lost 1 base, the J end lost 0 bases, and 7 bases lay between the germline ends. CDR1 and CDR2 from the germline V gene are LNHNV and YYDKDF (reference sequence). The chain's CDR3 is CATSRGQGSYNEQFF. The CDR3, as DNA: TGTGCCACCAGCAGAGGTCAGGGCTCCTACAATGAGCAGTTCTTC.

This clone has just a few counts. This chain connects TRBV6-1 to TRBJ2-5, with a tentative D call TRBD2 (5 bases). The J call may not be correct, given that the DNA end is closer to TRBJ2-7. In germline, CDR1 is MNHNS, CDR2 SASEGT. The CDR3 contains 13 residues. Written as DNA, the CDR3 is TGTCCTACCCGGGATCCCGGATCCTACGAGCAGTACTTC. This gives the protein CPTRDPGSYEQYF.

This chain joins TRBV15 and TRBJ1-2, with TRBD1 as a possible D gene (5 bases). The CDR3 totals 15 residues. Germline CDR1 is LNHNV and CDR2 is YYDKDF (reference sequence). Between the trimmed V and J ends, which lost 0 bases and 3 bases, there was a span of 11 bases. Written as DNA, the CDR3 is TGTGCCACCAGCAGAGAGGCAGGGAGGGACTATGGCTACACCTTC. Translation: CATSREAGRDYGYTF. Drawing the rest from reference TRBV15 and TRBJ1-2, the complete variable domain is DAMVIQNPRYQVTQFGKPVTLSCSQTLNHNVMYWYQQKSSQAPKLLFHYYDKDFNNEADTPDNFQSRRPNTSFCFLDIRSPGLGDTAMYLCATSREAGRDYGYTFGSGTRLTVV.

The rearrangement uses TRBV7-2 and TRBJ2-7; 11 positions match TRBD2. Germline V CDR1 and CDR2: SGHTA, FQGNSA. The V segment lost 1 base and the J segment 11 bases; nucleotides outside the gene matches: 7. The CDR3 spans 14 residues. Written as DNA, the CDR3 is TGTGCCAGCAGCTTAGGAGGGACTAGCGGAGTTGAGTACTTC. It translates to CASSLGGTSGVEYF.

As regards this clone: A far more abundant clone sits one base away, making this likely a read error. The chain joins TRBV2 to TRBJ2-6; D uncertain. The germline V gene encodes CDR1 SNHLY and CDR2 FYNNEI. The CDR3 runs to 13 residues. The V end lost 6 bases, the J end lost 3 bases, and 6 bases lay between the germline ends. CDR3 in amino acids: CASSGYGANVLTF. CDR3 coding DNA: TGTGCCAGCAGCGGGTATGGGGCCAACGTCCTGACTTTC.

This clone was seen many times. The V and J genes are TRBV19 and TRBJ2-2; TRBD1 matches 9 bases. V shed 9 bases, J shed 7 bases, and the junction held 9 bases outside the gene matches. This CDR3 contains 14 residues. Germline V gene data show CDR1 as LNHDA and CDR2 as SQIVND (reference sequence). CDR3 sequence: CASNRDRAGGELFF. CDR3 DNA: TGTGCCAGCAACCGGGACAGGGCGGGCGGGGAGCTGTTTTTT.

The V and J genes are TRBV11-2 and TRBJ1-2, with 9 bases fitting TRBD1. The CDR3 has 13 amino acids. Trimming took 6 bases from V and 8 from J; bases not matched to a gene: 7. CDR1 is SGHAT, CDR2 FQNNGV, per germline. The CDR3 DNA is TGTGCCAGCAGTCGGACAGGGGAGGGAGGCTACACCTTC. It yields the protein CASSRTGEGGYTF.

The V call is TRBV5-5, the J call TRBJ1-5; weak D call: TRBD1 (5 bases). The germline V gene has CDR1 SGHKS and CDR2 YYEKEE (reference sequence). V was clipped by 10 bases and J by 2 bases, with 16 bases between them. The CDR3 consists of 14 residues. The CDR3 spells CASSGGFGNQPQHF. The CDR3 DNA follows: TGTGCCTCCTCGGGGGGGTTCGGCAATCAGCCCCAGCATTTT.

The gene calls are TRBV28 and TRBJ1-4, with 9 positions matching TRBD1. The CDR3 has 15 residues. The V and J ends lost 6 bases and 7 bases, in that order; junction bases with no gene match: 9. Germline V gene sequence: CDR1 MDHEN, CDR2 SYDVKM. CDR3 in amino acids: CASRQQGAGSEKLFF. CDR3 bases: TGTGCCAGCAGGCAACAGGGGGCAGGTAGTGAAAAACTGTTTTTT.

The chain recombines TRBV5-1 with TRBJ1-1, with TRBD1 as a possible D gene (6 bases). The V gene lost 2 bases and the J gene lost 3 bases, with 14 bases spanning the gap. The length of the CDR3 is 15 residues. Germline-derived CDR1 and CDR2 are SGHRS and YFSETQ. The CDR3 nucleotides read TGCGCCAGCAGCTTCCCGGGGGCGAGTGACACTGAAGCTTTCTTT. This translates into CASSFPGASDTEAFF.

There are many counts of this clone. The chain is built from TRBV30 and TRBJ1-5; D is possibly TRBD1 (6 bases). The germline V and J ends were trimmed by 4 bases and 6 bases, with 25 bases remaining between them. The CDR3 sequence is 17 residues long. Per the germline V gene, CDR1 is GTSNPN and CDR2 is SVGIG (reference sequence). In DNA form, the CDR3 reads TGTGCCTGGACCCCGCTTGAGGGGGTACCGGGAATTCAGCCCCAGCATTTT. Protein: CAWTPLEGVPGIQPQHF.

This clone was seen only once. A read error is possible here, since a much larger clone lies one base away. The chain has TRBV4-3 and TRBJ1-4; D may be TRBD1 (5 bases). The germline gives CDR1 LGHNA, CDR2 YSLEER. This CDR3 comprises 15 residues. The CDR3 DNA reads as TGCGTCAGCAGCCAGGATGACAGCTGGAATGAAAAACTGTTTTTT. It is translated as CVSSQDDSWNEKLFF.

This chain uses TRBV6-1 with TRBJ1-2; D remains unclear. In germline, CDR1 is MNHNS, CDR2 SASEGT. V lost 7 bases to trimming and J lost 4 bases, with 10 bases between them. The CDR3 covers 12 residues. CDR3 DNA: TGTGCCAGCACTACGGTAATCTATGGCTACACCTTC. This gives the protein CASTTVIYGYTF.

This clone occurred a few times. The chain is built from TRBV7-8 and TRBJ1-2, with 11 bases aligning to TRBD1. Germline-derived CDR1 and CDR2 are SGHVS and FQNEAQ. Trimming removed 5 bases from V and 8 bases from J; junction bases left unmatched: 10. This CDR3 has 15 amino acids. CDR3 bases: TGTGCCAGCAGCCCACGGGACAGGGGGTACGGGGGCTACACCTTC. The encoded protein is CASSPRDRGYGGYTF.

This clone showed up just once. This chain uses TRBV10-1 with TRBJ2-7; D tentatively reads TRBD1 or TRBD2 (5 bases each). The germline V and J ends were trimmed by 6 bases and 7 bases, with 13 bases remaining between them. From germline, CDR1 is WNHNN and CDR2 SYGVQD (reference sequence). This CDR3 is built from 12 residues. The CDR3 DNA reads as TGCGCCAGCAGCCCCGGGGCCGGGGAGCAGTACTTC. Protein: CASSPGAGEQYF.

The genes are TRBV19 and TRBJ1-2; a possible D gene is TRBD1 (5 bases). The CDR3 has 14 residues. The V gene lost 10 bases and the J gene lost 4 bases, with 19 bases spanning the gap. CDR1 and CDR2 (germline): LNHDA, SQIVND (reference sequence). CDR3 in DNA: TGTGCCACCCAAGAGGCAGGGAGGATCTATGGCTACACCTTC. Protein product: CATQEAGRIYGYTF. Supplemented by reference TRBV19 and TRBJ1-2, the full variable domain reads DGGITQSPKYLFRKEGQNVTLSCEQNLNHDAMYWYRQDPGQGLRLIYYSQIVNDFQKGDIAEGYSVSREKKESFPLTVTSAQKNPTAFYLCATQEAGRIYGYTFGSGTRLTVV.

The chain employs TRBV6-1 and TRBJ2-5, with 11 bases that match TRBD1. Germline loops: CDR1 MNHNS, CDR2 SASEGT. V lost 11 bases to trimming and J lost 5 bases; unmatched junction nucleotides: 10. This CDR3 is built from 14 residues. The CDR3 reads CAHCRTGGCETQYF. DNA for the CDR3: TGTGCCCACTGTAGGACAGGGGGCTGCGAGACCCAGTACTTC.

The chain uses TRBV5-8 and TRBJ2-1; TRBD2 matches 10 bases. V lost 4 bases, J lost 4 bases, and 5 bases stayed unmatched. This CDR3 is 15 amino acids long. Germline CDR1 and CDR2: SGHTS and YDEGEE. The CDR3 spells CASSRAGGPYNEQFF. CDR3 bases: TGTGCCAGCAGCCGAGCGGGAGGGCCTTACAATGAGCAGTTCTTC.

The V call is TRBV6-1, the J call TRBJ1-2; perhaps TRBD1 as D (6 bases). Germline CDR1 and CDR2: MNHNS and SASEGT. Trimming cost V 1 base and J 5 bases, with 11 bases left between them. This CDR3 spans 14 amino acids. CDR3 sequence (DNA): TGTGCCAGCAGTGAAGACAGGGTTAGATATGGCTACACCTTC. This encodes CASSEDRVRYGYTF.

The chain recombines TRBV4-1 with TRBJ2-6; D unclear. CDR3 length: 16 amino acids. Trimming took off 3 bases at V and 0 bases at J, with 9 bases between the two ends. Germline CDR1 is MGHRA and CDR2 is YSYEKL. For the CDR3, the DNA is TGCGCCAGCAGCCAGCCGGCGATCTCTGGGGCCAACGTCCTGACTTTC. It translates to CASSQPAISGANVLTF.